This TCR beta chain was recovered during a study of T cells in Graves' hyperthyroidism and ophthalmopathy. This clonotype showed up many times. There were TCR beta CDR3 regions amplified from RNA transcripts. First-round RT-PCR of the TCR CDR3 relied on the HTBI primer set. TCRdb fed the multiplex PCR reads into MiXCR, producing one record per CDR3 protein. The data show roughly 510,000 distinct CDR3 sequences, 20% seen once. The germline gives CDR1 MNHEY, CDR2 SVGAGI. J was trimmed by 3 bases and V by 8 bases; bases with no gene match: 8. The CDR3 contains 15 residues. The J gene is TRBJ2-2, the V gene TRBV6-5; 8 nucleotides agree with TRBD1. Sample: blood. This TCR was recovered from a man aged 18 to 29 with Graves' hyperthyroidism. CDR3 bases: TGTGCCAGCGGCCGGGACAGGCGTTACACCGGGGAGCTGTTTTTT. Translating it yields CASGRDRRYTGELFF.